This T cell receptor (beta chain) was profiled in a study of prognosis after radiotherapy for stage I lung cancer. V lost 4 bases and J lost 4; bases outside the gene matches: 8. This CDR3 contains 15 residues. Germline V lookup: CDR1 MDHEN, CDR2 SYDVKM. Genomic DNA served as the source from which two-round multiplex PCR generated TCR beta CDR3 amplicons. Round-one PCR had primers specific to each TRBV and TRBJ gene. Each CDR3 protein is one row after TCRdb ran MiXCR on the multiplex PCR reads. Altogether 20,000 to 25,000 distinct CDR3 sequences are present, around 40% being singletons, with the ten largest covering around a fifth. This clonotype was detected ten times or more.

The V gene is TRBV28, the J gene TRBJ2-7; 9 bases line up with TRBD1. Here the sequenced sample was PBMCs, taken before or after stereotactic body radiation therapy (not recorded which). The sequence came from a donor aged 50 or older with non-small cell lung cancer. CDR3 nucleotide sequence: TGTGCCAGCAGTTCTCACAGGGGGCTAGGGTACGAGCAGTACTTC. Protein product: CASSSHRGLGYEQYF.